Shown below are 25 T cell receptor beta chains from a single sample sequenced in a study of CD8 T cells in ankylosing spondylitis. Via MiXCR, TCRdb re-called the 5' RACE reads, giving one row per CDR3 protein. The data hold 30,000 to 45,000 distinct CDR3 sequences, with approximately 9.9% observed a single time. Sequencing was carried out using synovial fluid, either unsorted or a sorted T cell fraction (not recorded which). These receptor sequences come from a male donor with ankylosing spondylitis.

This clonotype has a handful of counts. This chain joins TRBV9 and TRBJ2-2, with 9 bases that match TRBD1. The CDR3 sequence is 16 residues long. The germline V gene has CDR1 SGDLS and CDR2 YYNGEE. Losses at the gene ends were 0 bases for V and 3 bases for J; bases not matched to a gene: 3. The CDR3 sequence: CASSVAGTGYTGELFF. The CDR3 DNA follows: TGTGCCAGCAGCGTAGCTGGGACAGGGTACACCGGGGAGCTGTTTTTT.

This clonotype was counted at least ten times. The gene calls are TRBV28 and TRBJ1-5, with a possible D match to TRBD1 (5 bases). The germline V and J ends were trimmed by 3 bases and 8 bases, with 11 bases remaining between them. CDR3 length: 13 amino acids. CDR1 is MDHEN and CDR2 is SYDVKM in the germline V gene. DNA of the CDR3: TGTGCCAGCAGTTTCCGGGGCGCGGAGCCCCAGCATTTT. This gives the protein CASSFRGAEPQHF.

The chain combines TRBV7-8 with TRBJ1-1; tentatively, D is TRBD1 (6 bases). Trimming stripped 1 base from V and 7 bases from J, with 10 bases between. CDR1 is SGHVS, CDR2 FQNEAQ, per germline. This CDR3 has 13 amino acids. CDR3 sequence reads: CASSLGLQGEAFF. In DNA form, the CDR3 reads TGTGCCAGCAGCTTAGGATTACAGGGTGAAGCTTTCTTT.

This clonotype was seen at least ten times. V gene TRBV7-9 combines with J gene TRBJ2-5, with 11 nucleotides matching TRBD1. V dropped 5 bases and J dropped 5; count of bases not matched to a gene: 7. The CDR3 runs to 15 residues. Germline V gene lookup returns CDR1 SEHNR and CDR2 FQNEAQ (reference sequence). The chain's CDR3 is CASSPTGTGGETQYF. CDR3 coding DNA: TGTGCCAGCAGCCCTACCGGGACAGGGGGTGAGACCCAGTACTTC. The variable domain in full, completed from reference TRBV7-9 and TRBJ2-5, reads DTGVSQNPRHKITKRGQNVTFRCDPISEHNRLYWYRQTLGQGPEFLTYFQNEAQLEKSRLLSDRFSAERPKGSFSTLEIQRTEQGDSAMYLCASSPTGTGGETQYFGPGTRLLVL.

This clonotype was seen many times. The chain employs TRBV25-1 and TRBJ1-5; D not resolved. The CDR3 is 13 residues long. Deletions cut 2 bases from V and 4 bases from J, with 6 bases between. In germline, CDR1 is MGHDK, CDR2 SYGVNS. For the CDR3, the DNA is TGTGCCAGCAGTGAAGAGGTGAATCAGCCCCAGCATTTT. It translates to CASSEEVNQPQHF.

This clonotype was seen ten or more times. The rearrangement links TRBV7-2 to TRBJ2-2; D is ambiguous. Looked up from germline, CDR1 is SGHTA and CDR2 is FQGNSA. Trimming removed 4 bases at V and 0 bases at J, with 0 bases between. CDR3 length: 12 residues. CDR3 nucleotide sequence: TGTGCCAGCAGCTCGAACACCGGGGAGCTGTTTTTT. Protein product: CASSSNTGELFF.

The chain couples TRBV11-2 to TRBJ2-3, with unresolved D. The germline gives CDR1 SGHAT, CDR2 FQNNGV. The germline V and J ends were trimmed by 5 bases and 6 bases, with 36 bases remaining between them. The CDR3 length is 21 residues. The CDR3 DNA follows: TGTGCCAGCAGCACGCGAAACTGGAACCCAGAGGAGACGCTTCTTCCGGATACGCAGTATTTT. This encodes CASSTRNWNPEETLLPDTQYF.

This sequence joins TRBV29-1 and TRBJ2-2; TRBD2 agrees at 7 bases. Germline-derived CDR1 and CDR2 are SQVTM and ANQGSEA. The CDR3 runs to 12 residues. J was trimmed by 6 bases and V by 5 bases; bases with no gene match: 3. The DNA of the CDR3 is TGCAGCGTTCCAGCGGGGTCCGGGGAGCTGTTTTTT. Translating it yields CSVPAGSGELFF.

In its sample, this clonotype was seen many times. This sequence joins TRBV12-3 or TRBV12-4 and TRBJ2-7; the D gene is possibly TRBD1 (5 bases). Trimming cost V 0 bases and J 6 bases, with 15 bases left between them. The CDR3 loop spans 15 amino acids. CDR3 region: CASSLAPQGSGEQYF. Written as DNA, the CDR3 is TGTGCCAGCAGTTTAGCGCCCCAGGGATCGGGCGAGCAGTACTTC.

This clonotype was detected a few times. The genes are TRBV7-2 and TRBJ2-7, with 8 bases identical to TRBD2. With V trimmed by 2 bases and J by 2 bases, 8 bases remained unmatched. CDR1 and CDR2 (germline): SGHTA, FQGNSA. The CDR3 runs 16 residues. The CDR3: CASSLSGGVGTYEQYF. In DNA, the CDR3 is TGTGCCAGCAGCTTATCGGGGGGGGTAGGGACCTACGAGCAGTACTTC.

The V gene is TRBV10-3, the J gene TRBJ2-3, with D perhaps matching TRBD1 (6 bases). Trimming stripped 5 bases from V and 0 bases from J, with 12 bases between. Germline assignment: CDR1 ENHRY and CDR2 SYGVKD. The CDR3 sequence is 15 residues long. CDR3 loop: CAISQGQPSTDTQYF. DNA of the CDR3: TGTGCCATCAGTCAAGGACAGCCGAGCACAGATACGCAGTATTTT.

The sample holds a few counts of this clonotype. The chain couples TRBV18 to TRBJ2-7; D call uncertain. The germline V gene has CDR1 KGHSH and CDR2 LQKENI. This CDR3 has 16 amino acids. The V end lost 6 bases, the J end lost 0 bases, and 18 bases lay between the germline ends. CDR3 nucleotide sequence: TGTGCCAGCTCCTACCAACCCGTAGCTAGCTCCTACGAGCAGTACTTC. Encoded protein: CASSYQPVASSYEQYF.

This clonotype was detected many times. The chain combines TRBV27 with TRBJ2-2; no reliable D call. Germline V gene sequence: CDR1 MNHEY, CDR2 SMNVEV (reference sequence). Trimming shortened V by 2 bases and J by 6 bases, and 7 bases separated the two germline ends. The CDR3 extends over 13 amino acids. The CDR3 reads CASSLPYSGELFF. In DNA form, the CDR3 reads TGTGCCAGCAGTTTACCCTACTCCGGGGAGCTGTTTTTT.

V is TRBV20-1 and J is TRBJ2-7; the D call may be TRBD1 or TRBD2 (5 bases each). The CDR3 consists of 15 residues. Trimming stripped 4 bases from V and 7 bases from J, with 23 bases between. From germline, CDR1 is DFQATT and CDR2 SNEGSKA (reference sequence). The CDR3 region is CSATTTGKSSGEQYF. DNA of the CDR3: TGCAGTGCTACCACTACAGGAAAATCCTCGGGGGAGCAGTACTTC.

This clonotype was found a few times. This rearrangement joins TRBV7-2 to TRBJ2-2; 7 nucleotides match TRBD2. Trimming removed 3 bases from V and 8 bases from J; junction bases left unmatched: 12. CDR3 length: 16 amino acids. The germline V gene has CDR1 SGHTA and CDR2 FQGNSA. The CDR3 sequence: CASSFRLGGRLGELFF. The CDR3 nucleotides are TGTGCCAGCAGCTTTCGGCTGGGGGGGAGACTGGGGGAGCTGTTTTTT.

The chain employs TRBV28 and TRBJ2-3; TRBD2 matches 11 bases. Germline CDR1 and CDR2: MDHEN and SYDVKM. This CDR3 is built from 15 residues. The V gene end was trimmed by 7 bases and the J gene end by 3 bases; junction bases not matched to a gene: 6. DNA for the CDR3: TGTGCCAGCAAGACGGGACTAGCGGTGACAGATACGCAGTATTTT. This translates into CASKTGLAVTDTQYF.

The chain is built from TRBV3-1 and TRBJ2-7, with TRBD1 identical over 7 bases. The germline V gene has CDR1 LGHDT and CDR2 YNNKEL (reference sequence). With V trimmed by 1 base and J by 0 bases, 9 bases remained unmatched. The CDR3 runs to 17 residues. The CDR3 DNA is TGTGCCAGCAGCCAAGTTTTTGTGGGACAGAGCTCCTACGAGCAGTACTTC. It is translated as CASSQVFVGQSSYEQYF.

This clonotype has a handful of counts. This chain uses TRBV20-1 with TRBJ1-5; D gene uncertain. Between the trimmed V and J ends, which lost 1 base and 2 bases, there was a span of 12 bases. The germline CDR1 and CDR2 sequences are DFQATT and SNEGSKA (reference sequence). The CDR3 runs to 15 residues. The CDR3 sequence: CSARVIGRGNQPQHF. The CDR3 DNA sequence: TGCAGTGCTAGAGTCATAGGAAGGGGCAATCAGCCCCAGCATTTT.

This clonotype was detected many times. V usage is TRBV7-8 and J usage is TRBJ2-5; tentative D call: TRBD2 (6 bases). The V end lost 3 bases, the J end lost 4 bases, and 15 bases lay between the germline ends. Germline assignment: CDR1 SGHVS and CDR2 FQNEAQ. The CDR3 is 15 amino acids. DNA for the CDR3: TGTGCCAGCAGCTTCAGGGTCATGGGGGGAGAGACCCAGTACTTC. This gives the protein CASSFRVMGGETQYF.

The CDR3 coding sequence is TGCAGTGCGTTAAGGACAGGTGGAAACACCATATATTTT. Amino acid sequence: CSALRTGGNTIYF. This chain uses TRBV20-1 with TRBJ1-3; 7 bases match TRBD1. Trimming at V came to 6 bases and at J to 3 bases, leaving 5 bases not matched to a gene. CDR3 length: 13 amino acids. Germline lookup yields CDR1 DFQATT and CDR2 SNEGSKA (reference sequence).

Ten or more counts support this clonotype. V usage is TRBV24-1 and J usage is TRBJ2-1, with 10 bases matching TRBD2. In germline, CDR1 is KGHDR, CDR2 SFDVKD. J lost 8 bases, V lost 5 bases, and 5 bases had no gene match. The CDR3 runs to 14 residues. The CDR3, as DNA: TGTGCCACCAGTGGGGCTAGCGGGAGCCATGAGCAGTTCTTC. This gives the protein CATSGASGSHEQFF.

This clonotype was seen repeatedly, ten times or more. The genes are TRBV5-6 and TRBJ2-3; D not certain. CDR3 length: 14 residues. Trimming pared 0 bases from V and 4 bases from J, leaving 9 bases between. From germline, CDR1 is SGHDT and CDR2 YYEEEE. CDR3 sequence (DNA): TGTGCCAGCAGCTTGGAGGCCAGATCAGATACGCAGTATTTT. Translated, it gives CASSLEARSDTQYF. The complete variable domain, with remaining parts taken from reference TRBV5-6 and TRBJ2-3, reads DAGVTQSPTHLIKTRGQQVTLRCSPKSGHDTVSWYQQALGQGPQFIFQYYEEEERQRGNFPDRFSGHQFPNYSSELNVNALLLGDSALYLCASSLEARSDTQYFGPGTRLTVL.

The chain recombines TRBV28 with TRBJ1-5, with D possibly being TRBD1 (5 bases). Trimming took off 8 bases at V and 0 bases at J, with 8 bases between the two ends. Germline values: CDR1 MDHEN, CDR2 SYDVKM. The CDR3 has 13 residues. The DNA for the CDR3 is TGTGCCAGCGGGACTTATAGCAATCAGCCCCAGCATTTT. Its translation: CASGTYSNQPQHF.

V gene TRBV20-1 combines with J gene TRBJ2-1, with TRBD1 as a possible D gene (6 bases). The germline CDR1 and CDR2 sequences are DFQATT and SNEGSKA (reference sequence). This CDR3 is built from 14 residues. The CDR3: CSVRGRGFINEQFF. The CDR3 nucleotides read TGCAGCGTTAGGGGCAGGGGTTTCATAAATGAGCAGTTCTTC.

This clonotype was counted many times. The chain uses TRBV7-9 and TRBJ2-1; D unclear. Germline loops: CDR1 SEHNR, CDR2 FQNEAQ (reference sequence). This CDR3 region has 16 residues. V lost 5 bases and J 3 bases, leaving 17 bases between the germline ends. CDR3 protein: CASSPIGGQIYNEQFF. The DNA for the CDR3 is TGTGCCAGCAGCCCAATCGGTGGCCAAATCTACAATGAGCAGTTCTTC.